The clone carrying this T cell receptor (beta chain) was seen ten or more times. The antigen remains unidentified. V lost 4 bases to trimming and J lost 5 bases; unmatched junction nucleotides: 11. This CDR3 spans 17 amino acids. CDR1 WSHSY and CDR2 SAAADI come from the germline V gene. The source material, RNA transcripts, was used to amplify TCR beta CDR3 regions. HTBI primers were used for first-round RT-PCR of the TCR CDR3. TCRdb processed the multiplex PCR reads anew with MiXCR; each CDR3 protein has one entry. This table holds 400,000 to 500,000 distinct CDR3 sequences, around 15% found once. The data were obtained in a study of T cells in Graves' hyperthyroidism and ophthalmopathy. Study findings and constraints: Most expanded thyroid clonotypes above 0.001 recurred in blood.

The receptor comes from a young woman with Graves' hyperthyroidism. Sample: blood. The V and J genes are TRBV10-2 and TRBJ2-2, with 9 bases lining up with TRBD2. The CDR3 sequence is CASSGVGGLAGTGELFF. In DNA form, the CDR3 reads TGCGCCAGCAGTGGAGTTGGAGGGCTAGCGGGGACCGGGGAGCTGTTTTTT.